This is a list of T cell receptor beta chains from one sample in a study of cytomegalovirus exposure and HLA in healthy donors. TCRdb keeps only in-frame clones here, not all; method: immunoSEQ multiplex PCR. The table includes tens of thousands of clones, more than 90% detected once. Sequenced sample: PBMCs. All receptors derive from a woman aged 18-29 years in good health and CMV-seronegative. Both conserved end residues are part of each CDR3. Each record gives: D gene, V gene, J gene, clone size, CDR3 protein, CDR3 DNA. The D gene is left open where the match is weak. Where a row states a size, it is once, few, many or the class of an expanded clone; other rows omit it.

d_call: TRBD1; v_call: TRBV28; j_call: TRBJ1-2; clone_size: -; cdr3_aa: CASSPGQGYGYTF; cdr3_nt: TGTGCCAGCAGTCCAGGACAGGGCTATGGCTACACCTTC
d_call: TRBD2; v_call: TRBV5-4; j_call: TRBJ2-7; clone_size: -; cdr3_aa: CASSWGLAGDEQYF; cdr3_nt: TGTGCCAGCAGCTGGGGACTAGCGGGAGACGAGCAGTACTTC
d_call: -; v_call: TRBV7-9; j_call: TRBJ2-1; clone_size: -; cdr3_aa: CSSSPPDSNEQFF; cdr3_nt: TGTTCCAGCAGCCCCCCGGACAGCAATGAGCAGTTCTTC
d_call: -; v_call: TRBV27; j_call: TRBJ1-2; clone_size: -; cdr3_aa: CASSFGGVLGYGYTF; cdr3_nt: TGTGCCAGCAGTTTCGGCGGGGTTTTAGGTTATGGCTACACCTTC
d_call: -; v_call: TRBV30; j_call: TRBJ2-1; clone_size: -; cdr3_aa: CAWGTGAYNEQFF; cdr3_nt: TGTGCCTGGGGGACGGGAGCCTACAATGAGCAGTTCTTC
d_call: TRBD1; v_call: TRBV18; j_call: TRBJ1-3; clone_size: -; cdr3_aa: CASSPTGTDPGNTIYF; cdr3_nt: TGTGCCAGCTCACCAACCGGGACAGACCCTGGAAACACCATATATTTT
d_call: -; v_call: TRBV7-9; j_call: TRBJ2-2; clone_size: -; cdr3_aa: CASSSSLVAGELFF; cdr3_nt: TGTGCCAGCAGCTCCTCTTTAGTAGCTGGGGAGCTGTTTTTT
d_call: -; v_call: TRBV11-2; j_call: TRBJ1-2; clone_size: -; cdr3_aa: CASSLAGMGYGYTF; cdr3_nt: TGTGCCAGCAGCTTAGCAGGGATGGGCTATGGCTACACCTTC
d_call: -; v_call: TRBV27; j_call: TRBJ2-3; clone_size: -; cdr3_aa: CASSLGGLISTDTQYF; cdr3_nt: TGTGCCAGCAGTCTAGGCGGACTCATAAGCACAGATACGCAGTATTTT
d_call: -; v_call: TRBV20-1; j_call: TRBJ1-1; clone_size: -; cdr3_aa: CSASGKTEAFF; cdr3_nt: TGCAGTGCTAGCGGTAAGACTGAAGCTTTCTTT
d_call: -; v_call: TRBV6-5; j_call: TRBJ2-3; clone_size: -; cdr3_aa: CASISRSTDTQYF; cdr3_nt: TGTGCCAGCATAAGTCGGAGCACAGATACGCAGTATTTT
d_call: TRBD2; v_call: TRBV5-1; j_call: TRBJ2-1; clone_size: -; cdr3_aa: CASSLVVPRTSGGNEQFF; cdr3_nt: TGCGCCAGCAGCTTGGTCGTTCCTCGGACTAGCGGGGGGAATGAGCAGTTCTTC
d_call: TRBD2; v_call: TRBV2; j_call: TRBJ2-5; clone_size: -; cdr3_aa: CASSQGGETQYF; cdr3_nt: TGTGCCAGCTCGCAGGGAGGGGAGACCCAGTACTTC
d_call: TRBD1; v_call: TRBV7-3; j_call: TRBJ2-6; clone_size: -; cdr3_aa: CASSFGTGFHLGANVLTF; cdr3_nt: TGTGCCAGCAGCTTCGGGACAGGGTTCCATCTTGGGGCCAACGTCCTGACTTTC
d_call: -; v_call: TRBV29-1; j_call: TRBJ2-7; clone_size: -; cdr3_aa: CSVAQGLTYEQYF; cdr3_nt: TGCAGCGTTGCCCAGGGTCTCACCTACGAGCAGTACTTC
d_call: TRBD1; v_call: TRBV30; j_call: TRBJ1-1; clone_size: -; cdr3_aa: CAWSPDRVYTEAFF; cdr3_nt: TGTGCCTGGAGCCCGGACAGGGTTTATACTGAAGCTTTCTTT
d_call: -; v_call: TRBV10-3; j_call: TRBJ1-4; clone_size: -; cdr3_aa: CAISEGALFSEKLFF; cdr3_nt: TGTGCCATCAGTGAAGGGGCATTGTTTAGTGAAAAACTGTTTTTT
d_call: -; v_call: TRBV5-1; j_call: TRBJ2-7; clone_size: -; cdr3_aa: CASSLGRGISYEQYF; cdr3_nt: TGCGCCAGCAGCCTTGGTAGGGGGATCTCCTACGAGCAGTACTTC
d_call: -; v_call: TRBV27; j_call: TRBJ1-1; clone_size: -; cdr3_aa: CASSKRGAMNTEAFF; cdr3_nt: TGTGCCAGCAGCAAGCGCGGGGCAATGAACACTGAAGCTTTCTTT
d_call: TRBD1; v_call: TRBV27; j_call: TRBJ2-6; clone_size: once; cdr3_aa: CASRLGGAGANVLTF; cdr3_nt: TGTGCCAGCAGGTTAGGGGGCGCTGGGGCCAACGTCCTGACTTTC
d_call: -; v_call: TRBV6-1; j_call: TRBJ2-3; clone_size: few; cdr3_aa: CASSEFAEGGTDTQYF; cdr3_nt: TGTGCCAGCAGTGAATTCGCGGAGGGCGGCACAGATACGCAGTATTTT
d_call: TRBD1; v_call: TRBV6-6; j_call: TRBJ2-5; clone_size: -; cdr3_aa: CASSRTGAGQETQYF; cdr3_nt: TGTGCCAGCAGTCGGACAGGGGCAGGCCAAGAGACCCAGTACTTC
d_call: -; v_call: TRBV28; j_call: TRBJ2-3; clone_size: -; cdr3_aa: CASRDTTDTQYF; cdr3_nt: TGTGCCAGCCGGGACACCACAGATACGCAGTATTTT
d_call: -; v_call: TRBV29-1; j_call: TRBJ1-1; clone_size: -; cdr3_aa: CSMDVTGTRNEAFF; cdr3_nt: TGCAGCATGGATGTGACCGGGACACGCAATGAAGCTTTCTTT
d_call: TRBD2; v_call: TRBV10-2; j_call: TRBJ2-1; clone_size: once; cdr3_aa: CASSTQPKVTSGRSHNEQFF; cdr3_nt: TGCGCCAGCAGTACTCAACCCAAAGTTACTAGCGGGAGGTCCCACAATGAGCAGTTCTTC
d_call: -; v_call: TRBV7-9; j_call: TRBJ2-1; clone_size: -; cdr3_aa: CSSSSGVGSSYNEQFF; cdr3_nt: TGTTCCAGCAGCTCCGGGGTGGGAAGCTCCTACAATGAGCAGTTCTTC
d_call: TRBD1; v_call: TRBV19; j_call: TRBJ1-2; clone_size: -; cdr3_aa: CASSDSRDRAFLYGYTF; cdr3_nt: TGTGCCAGTAGTGACTCCAGGGACAGGGCTTTTCTCTATGGCTACACCTTC
d_call: -; v_call: TRBV19; j_call: TRBJ2-1; clone_size: few; cdr3_aa: CASSPRWEAYNEQFF; cdr3_nt: TGTGCCAGTAGCCCCCGTTGGGAGGCCTACAATGAGCAGTTCTTC
d_call: -; v_call: TRBV19; j_call: TRBJ2-5; clone_size: -; cdr3_aa: CASSGRETQYF; cdr3_nt: TGTGCCAGTAGCGGGAGAGAGACCCAGTACTTC
d_call: TRBD1; v_call: TRBV10-3; j_call: TRBJ2-1; clone_size: -; cdr3_aa: CAISLDRDEQFF; cdr3_nt: TGTGCCATCAGTTTGGACAGGGACGAGCAGTTCTTC
d_call: -; v_call: TRBV9; j_call: TRBJ2-2; clone_size: once; cdr3_aa: CASSVVAGPRTGELFF; cdr3_nt: TGTGCCAGCAGCGTAGTTGCGGGCCCCAGGACCGGGGAGCTGTTTTTT
d_call: TRBD2; v_call: TRBV7-8; j_call: TRBJ2-1; clone_size: -; cdr3_aa: CASSSRLAGGLNYNEQFF; cdr3_nt: TGTGCCAGCAGCTCGCGACTAGCGGGAGGACTAAACTACAATGAGCAGTTCTTC
d_call: -; v_call: TRBV27; j_call: TRBJ2-3; clone_size: -; cdr3_aa: CASRAYLASSSTDTQYF; cdr3_nt: TGTGCCAGCAGGGCGTACCTAGCGTCATCTAGCACAGATACGCAGTATTTT
d_call: -; v_call: TRBV28; j_call: TRBJ2-5; clone_size: -; cdr3_aa: CASRETGGPETQYF; cdr3_nt: TGTGCCAGCAGAGAGACCGGGGGACCTGAGACCCAGTACTTC
d_call: -; v_call: TRBV7-3; j_call: TRBJ1-1; clone_size: -; cdr3_aa: CASSLGARAEAFF; cdr3_nt: TGTGCCAGCAGCTTAGGGGCAAGGGCTGAAGCTTTCTTT
d_call: -; v_call: TRBV18; j_call: TRBJ1-5; clone_size: -; cdr3_aa: CASSPTALNQPQHF; cdr3_nt: TGTGCCAGCTCACCGACAGCTCTCAATCAGCCCCAGCATTTT
d_call: -; v_call: TRBV27; j_call: TRBJ2-2; clone_size: once; cdr3_aa: CASSQNTGELFF; cdr3_nt: TGTGCCAGCAGTCAAAACACCGGGGAGCTGTTTTTT
d_call: -; v_call: TRBV4-3; j_call: TRBJ2-7; clone_size: once; cdr3_aa: CASSQDLGDSAYEQYF; cdr3_nt: TGCGCCAGCAGCCAAGATCTAGGAGACAGTGCCTACGAGCAGTACTTC
d_call: -; v_call: TRBV11-3; j_call: TRBJ2-4; clone_size: -; cdr3_aa: CASSLGSSSGIQYF; cdr3_nt: TGTGCCAGCAGCTTAGGGTCAAGCTCTGGCATTCAGTACTTC
d_call: TRBD1; v_call: TRBV28; j_call: TRBJ2-6; clone_size: once; cdr3_aa: CASSQGQGSSGANVLTF; cdr3_nt: TGTGCCAGCAGTCAGGGACAGGGGAGCTCTGGGGCCAACGTCCTGACTTTC
d_call: -; v_call: TRBV9; j_call: TRBJ1-1; clone_size: -; cdr3_aa: CASSSVRGSEAFF; cdr3_nt: TGTGCCAGCAGCTCGGTCCGGGGGAGTGAAGCTTTCTTT
d_call: TRBD1; v_call: TRBV28; j_call: TRBJ1-2; clone_size: -; cdr3_aa: CASRLQTGQYGYTF; cdr3_nt: TGTGCCAGCAGACTCCAGACAGGGCAATATGGCTACACCTTC